The present T cell receptor (beta chain) was sequenced within a study of cytomegalovirus exposure and HLA in healthy donors. Trimming shortened V by 5 bases and J by 8 bases, and 15 bases separated the two germline ends. The CDR3 loop spans 14 amino acids. The germline V gene has CDR1 SEHNR and CDR2 FQNEAQ (reference sequence). Researchers ran the PCR with 60 Vbeta and 13 Jbeta primers. TCRdb's copy holds only in-frame clones and misses some; the assay was immunoSEQ multiplex PCR. The sample has about 150,000 clones; approximately 81% are singletons. This clone has only a few counts. This chain joins TRBV7-9 and TRBJ1-4, with D tentatively TRBD1 (6 bases). This receptor was identified in a woman aged 18-35 years in good health and CMV-seronegative. The sequencing sample was made of PBMCs. The CDR3 loop is CASSATGIYEKLFF. DNA of the CDR3: TGTGCCAGCAGCGCAACAGGGATTTACGAAAAACTGTTTTTT.